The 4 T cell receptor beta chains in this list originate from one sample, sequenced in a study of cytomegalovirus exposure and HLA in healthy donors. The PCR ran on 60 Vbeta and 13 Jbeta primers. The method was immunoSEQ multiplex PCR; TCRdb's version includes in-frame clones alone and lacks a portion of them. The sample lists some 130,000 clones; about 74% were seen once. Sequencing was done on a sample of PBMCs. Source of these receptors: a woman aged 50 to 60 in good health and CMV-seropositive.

The CDR3 sequence: CASSLESGGNYYGYTF. The DNA of the CDR3 is TGTGCCAGCAGCTTGGAGTCGGGGGGGAACTACTATGGCTACACCTTC. This chain links TRBV5-4 with TRBJ1-2; possible D gene TRBD1, 5 bases. In germline, CDR1 is SGHNT, CDR2 YYREEE (reference sequence). Trimming removed 0 bases at V and 3 bases at J, with 15 bases between. This CDR3 region has 16 residues.

The CDR3 DNA reads as TGTGCCAGCATCCCGGGACAGGGAAGAACTGAAGCTTTCTTT. This sequence encodes CASIPGQGRTEAFF. The rearrangement joins TRBV5-4 to TRBJ1-1, with 9 bases that match TRBD1. From germline, CDR1 is SGHNT and CDR2 YYREEE (reference sequence). The CDR3 extends over 14 amino acids. V shed 6 bases, J shed 5 bases, and the junction held 8 bases outside the gene matches.

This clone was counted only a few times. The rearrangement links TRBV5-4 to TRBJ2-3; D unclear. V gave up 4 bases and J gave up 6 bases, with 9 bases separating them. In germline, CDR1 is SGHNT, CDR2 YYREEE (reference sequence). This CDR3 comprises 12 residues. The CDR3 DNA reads TGTGCCAGCAGCCTAACCTTCGATACGCAGTATTTT. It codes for CASSLTFDTQYF.

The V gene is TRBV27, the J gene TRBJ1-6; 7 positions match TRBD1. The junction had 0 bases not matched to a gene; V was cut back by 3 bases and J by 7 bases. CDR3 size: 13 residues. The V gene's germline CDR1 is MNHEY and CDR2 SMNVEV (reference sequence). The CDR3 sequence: CASSLGQNSPLHF. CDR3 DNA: TGTGCCAGCAGTTTGGGACAGAATTCACCCCTCCACTTT.